This TCR beta chain was documented in a study of cytomegalovirus exposure and HLA in healthy donors. Study-wide results and caveats: It was likely that a cluster of highly shared sequence variants was a sequencing artifact. Accurate prediction of most subjects' HLA-A and HLA-B alleles from TCR beta sequences was reported.

CDR1 is MNHNS and CDR2 is SASEGT in the germline V gene. This CDR3 has 15 amino acids. The V gene lost 7 bases and the J gene lost 5 bases, with 19 bases spanning the gap. Donors consisted of healthy bone marrow donors. The primer mix had 60 Vbeta and 13 Jbeta primers. Some clones are missing from TCRdb's copy, which holds only in-frame ones; the method was immunoSEQ multiplex PCR. The sample yields 150,000 to 200,000 clones, around 83% seen once. With respect to this clone: The antigen remains unidentified.

The receptor comes from a man aged 18 to 30 in good health and CMV-seropositive. Specimen: PBMCs. The V gene is TRBV6-1, the J gene TRBJ2-3; D perhaps matches TRBD2 (5 bases). For the CDR3, the DNA is TGTGCCAGCAAACGAAGGGCTAGTGAGGGAGATACGCAGTATTTT. Its protein is CASKRRASEGDTQYF.